This entry lists 7 T cell receptor beta chains sequenced from one sample in a study of OX40 agonist ivuxolimab in advanced cancers. The assay was immunoSEQ multiplex PCR, and TCRdb's table has in-frame clones only and misses some. The table lists approximately 76,000 clones, nearly 95% of them singletons. Sequencing used CD4+ or CD8+ T cells sorted from blood, obtained in a trial of the OX40 agonist ivuxolimab. Receptors originate from an adult with an advanced solid tumor such as melanoma, head and neck, liver or kidney cancer.

This clone has only one observation. V and J are TRBV7-9 and TRBJ2-2; D unclear. The V and J ends lost 1 base and 1 base respectively, with 1 base between them. Germline V lookup: CDR1 SEHNR, CDR2 FQNEAQ (reference sequence). There are 13 residues in the CDR3. The CDR3: CASSLGNTGELFF. In nucleotides, the CDR3 is TGTGCCAGCAGCTTAGGGAACACCGGGGAGCTGTTTTTT.

V gene TRBV29-1 combines with J gene TRBJ1-2; D gene ambiguous. CDR1 is SQVTM, CDR2 ANQGSEA, per germline. Trimming pared 3 bases from V and 4 bases from J, leaving 9 bases between. The CDR3 loop spans 12 amino acids. The CDR3, as DNA: TGCAGCGTTGAGAGTTACGTCTATGGCTACACCTTC. Amino acids: CSVESYVYGYTF.

V is TRBV11-2 and J is TRBJ2-5; perhaps TRBD1 as D (6 bases). This CDR3 contains 14 residues. The germline V and J ends were trimmed by 2 bases and 5 bases, with 12 bases remaining between them. Germline loops: CDR1 SGHAT, CDR2 FQNNGV. CDR3 nucleotides: TGTGCCAGCAGCTTACCCCTCCAGGGGGAGACCCAGTACTTC. It specifies CASSLPLQGETQYF.

V is TRBV6-1 and J is TRBJ2-3; D tentatively reads TRBD1 or TRBD2 (5 bases each). Trimming removed 3 bases at V and 0 bases at J, with 13 bases between. This CDR3 has 16 residues. CDR1 is MNHNS, CDR2 SASEGT, per germline. The CDR3 loop reads CASSEPPGRSTDTQYF. The CDR3 bases are TGTGCCAGCAGTGAGCCCCCGGGACGTAGCACAGATACGCAGTATTTT.

The chain employs TRBV27 and TRBJ1-6; D is unresolved. Germline assignment: CDR1 MNHEY and CDR2 SMNVEV (reference sequence). The V end lost 3 bases, the J end lost 0 bases, and 12 bases lay between the germline ends. This CDR3 has 17 residues. CDR3 in DNA: TGTGCCAGCAGTTTGGACGGTTCAAGCTCCTATAATTCACCCCTCCACTTT. It specifies CASSLDGSSSYNSPLHF.

The rearrangement joins TRBV4-3 to TRBJ1-1; the D is unclear. Germline V CDR1 and CDR2: LGHNA, YSLEER. Trimming took 0 bases from V and 2 from J, leaving 7 bases between them. This CDR3 has 14 amino acids. The CDR3 reads CASSQEGVNTEAFF. For the CDR3, the DNA is TGCGCCAGCAGCCAAGAAGGTGTAAACACTGAAGCTTTCTTT.

This chain connects TRBV9 to TRBJ2-2, with D unclear. The V gene's germline CDR1 is SGDLS and CDR2 YYNGEE. V was trimmed by 0 bases and J by 8 bases, leaving 8 bases between them. This CDR3 is 13 amino acids long. The CDR3 loop is CASSVAGRGELFF. For the CDR3, the DNA is TGTGCCAGCAGCGTAGCTGGTCGGGGGGAGCTGTTTTTT.